This TCR beta chain was observed in a study of patients and donors after allogeneic stem cell transplantation. This clonotype was picked up many times. The CDR3 contains 14 residues. CDR1 is SNHLY, CDR2 FYNNEI, per germline. Trimming took off 4 bases at V and 1 base at J, with 10 bases between the two ends. TCRdb analysed the RT-PCR reads with MiXCR anew, one entry per CDR3 protein. Counted here are about 230,000 distinct CDR3 sequences, around 14% occurring once; the ten biggest clones make up 11%. This sequence originates from a human donor who was either an allogeneic HSCT recipient or a stem cell or donor lymphocyte infusion donor (not recorded which). It is not recorded whose cells these are; they may come from a transplant donor. V usage is TRBV2 and J usage is TRBJ1-1, with D unclear. The sequenced material came from blood, either unsorted or a sorted T cell fraction (not recorded which). The CDR3 loop is CASSARLGNTEAFF. CDR3 coding DNA: TGTGCCAGCAGTGCCCGTCTGGGGAACACTGAAGCTTTCTTT. The whole variable domain, remainder taken from reference TRBV2 and TRBJ1-1, is EPEVTQTPSHQVTQMGQEVILRCVPISNHLYFYWYRQILGQKVEFLVSFYNNEISEKSEIFDDQFSVERPDGSNFTLKIRSTKLEDSAMYFCASSARLGNTEAFFGQGTRLTVV.